Here is one T cell receptor beta chain with its context. Its antigen is unidentified. This record comes from a study of T cell repertoires in aging, cancer and after chemotherapy. CDR3 length equals 17 residues. Germline V gene data show CDR1 as SGHKS and CDR2 as YYEKEE (reference sequence). Trimming took 0 bases from V and 5 from J, leaving 18 bases between them. TRB rearrangements spanning V, D and J were amplified using mixed TRB-A/B primers. TCRdb passed the multiplex PCR reads through MiXCR, listing each CDR3 protein once. The sample gives thousands of distinct CDR3 sequences, around 26% of which show up once; 6% to 8% is in the top ten. TCR beta rearrangements were amplified from peripheral blood genomic DNA. Study observations and caveats: The repertoire data cannot show anything about immunological memory following chemotherapy.

The material sequenced was blood. The chain has TRBV5-5 and TRBJ2-1; a weak D match, TRBD2 (8 bases). The TCR sequence derives from a human donor in good health. For the CDR3, the DNA is TGTGCCAGCAGCTTGGAGGGGGCGCGGGGGGATCACAATGAGCAGTTCTTC. This gives the protein CASSLEGARGDHNEQFF.